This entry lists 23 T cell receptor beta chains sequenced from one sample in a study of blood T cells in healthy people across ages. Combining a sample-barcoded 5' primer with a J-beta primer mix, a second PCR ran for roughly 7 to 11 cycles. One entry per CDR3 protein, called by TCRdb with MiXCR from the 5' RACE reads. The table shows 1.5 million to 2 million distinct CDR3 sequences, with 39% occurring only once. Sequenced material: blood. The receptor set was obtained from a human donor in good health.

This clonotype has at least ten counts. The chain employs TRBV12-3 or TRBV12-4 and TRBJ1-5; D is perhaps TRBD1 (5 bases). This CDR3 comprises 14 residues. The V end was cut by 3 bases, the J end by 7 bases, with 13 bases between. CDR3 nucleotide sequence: TGTGCCAGCAGTTTTCTGGCAGGGAACCAGCCCCAGCATTTT. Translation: CASSFLAGNQPQHF.

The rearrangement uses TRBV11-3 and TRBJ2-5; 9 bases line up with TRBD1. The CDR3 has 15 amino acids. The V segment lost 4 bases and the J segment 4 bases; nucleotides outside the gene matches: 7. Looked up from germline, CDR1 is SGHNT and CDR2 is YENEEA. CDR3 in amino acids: CASSSRGGQGETQYF. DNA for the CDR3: TGTGCCAGCAGCTCAAGAGGGGGACAGGGAGAGACCCAGTACTTC.

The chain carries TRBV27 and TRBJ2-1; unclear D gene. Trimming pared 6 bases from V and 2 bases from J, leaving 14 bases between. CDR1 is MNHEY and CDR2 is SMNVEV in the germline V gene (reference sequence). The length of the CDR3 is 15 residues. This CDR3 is CASRGIELAYNEQFF. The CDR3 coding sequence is TGTGCCAGCAGGGGAATCGAGTTGGCCTACAATGAGCAGTTCTTC.

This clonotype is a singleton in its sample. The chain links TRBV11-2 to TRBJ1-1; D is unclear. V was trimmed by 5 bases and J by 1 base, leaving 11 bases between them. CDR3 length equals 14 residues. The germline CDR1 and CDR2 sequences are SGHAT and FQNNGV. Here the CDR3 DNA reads TGTGCCAGCAGCACCACGAACCAGAACACTGAAGCTTTCTTT. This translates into CASSTTNQNTEAFF.

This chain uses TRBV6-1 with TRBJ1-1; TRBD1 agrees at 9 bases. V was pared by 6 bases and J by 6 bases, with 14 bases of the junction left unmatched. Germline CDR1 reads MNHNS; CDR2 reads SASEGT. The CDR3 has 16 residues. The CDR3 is CASSTGTGLGSAEAFF. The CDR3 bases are TGTGCCAGCAGCACCGGGACAGGGCTAGGGAGCGCTGAAGCTTTCTTT.

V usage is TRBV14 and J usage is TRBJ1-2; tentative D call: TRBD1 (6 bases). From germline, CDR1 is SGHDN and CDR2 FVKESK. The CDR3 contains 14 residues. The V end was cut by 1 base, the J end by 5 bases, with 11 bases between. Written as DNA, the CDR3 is TGTGCCAGCAGCCAAGGACAGGAGCCTTATGGCTACACCTTC. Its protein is CASSQGQEPYGYTF.

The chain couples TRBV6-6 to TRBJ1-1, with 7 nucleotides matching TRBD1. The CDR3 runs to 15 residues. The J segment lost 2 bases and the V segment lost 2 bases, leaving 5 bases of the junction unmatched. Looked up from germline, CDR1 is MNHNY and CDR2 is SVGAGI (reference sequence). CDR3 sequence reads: CASSYGTEKNTEAFF. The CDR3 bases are TGTGCCAGCAGTTACGGGACAGAGAAAAACACTGAAGCTTTCTTT.

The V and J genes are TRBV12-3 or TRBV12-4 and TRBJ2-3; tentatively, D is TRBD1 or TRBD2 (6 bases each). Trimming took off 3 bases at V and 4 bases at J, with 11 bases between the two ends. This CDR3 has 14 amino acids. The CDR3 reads CASSFGGIPDTQYF. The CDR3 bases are TGTGCCAGCAGTTTCGGGGGCATCCCAGATACGCAGTATTTT.

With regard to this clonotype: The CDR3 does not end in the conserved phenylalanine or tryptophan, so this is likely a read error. This chain's CDR3 is CASSDRPGASTDTQYL. The CDR3 nucleotides are TGTGCCAGCAGTGACAGACCAGGAGCTAGCACAGATACGCAGTATTTG. The rearrangement links TRBV6-4 to TRBJ2-3, with D uncertain. Germline V gene sequence: CDR1 MRHNA, CDR2 SNTAGT. V was cut by 2 bases and J by 0 bases, with 12 bases left in between. The CDR3 is 16 residues long.

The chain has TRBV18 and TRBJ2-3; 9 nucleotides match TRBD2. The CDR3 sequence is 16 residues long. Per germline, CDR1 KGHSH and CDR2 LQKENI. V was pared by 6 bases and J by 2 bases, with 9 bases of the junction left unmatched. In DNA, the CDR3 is TGTGCCAGCTCCGGACCGGGACTAGCAGACACAGATACGCAGTATTTT. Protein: CASSGPGLADTDTQYF.

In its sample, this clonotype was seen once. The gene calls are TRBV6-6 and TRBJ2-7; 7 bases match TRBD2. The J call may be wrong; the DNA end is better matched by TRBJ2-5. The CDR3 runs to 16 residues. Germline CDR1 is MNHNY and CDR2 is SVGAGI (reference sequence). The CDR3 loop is CASSPIWGGADETQYF. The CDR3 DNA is TGTGCCAGCAGTCCTATATGGGGAGGGGCCGATGAGACCCAGTACTTC.

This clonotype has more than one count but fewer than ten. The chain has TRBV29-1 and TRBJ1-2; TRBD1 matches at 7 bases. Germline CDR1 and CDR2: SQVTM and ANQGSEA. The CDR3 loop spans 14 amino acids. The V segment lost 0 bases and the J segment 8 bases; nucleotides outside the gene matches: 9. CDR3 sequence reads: CSVEERDRQGGYTF. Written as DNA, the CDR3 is TGCAGCGTTGAAGAAAGGGACAGACAAGGCGGCTACACCTTC.

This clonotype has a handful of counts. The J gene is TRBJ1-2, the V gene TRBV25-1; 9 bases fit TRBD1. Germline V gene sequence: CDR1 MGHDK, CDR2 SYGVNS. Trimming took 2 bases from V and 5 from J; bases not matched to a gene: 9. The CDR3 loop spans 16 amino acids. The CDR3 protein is CASSEPGTGMQYGYTF. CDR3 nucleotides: TGTGCCAGCAGTGAACCCGGGACAGGGATGCAGTATGGCTACACCTTC.

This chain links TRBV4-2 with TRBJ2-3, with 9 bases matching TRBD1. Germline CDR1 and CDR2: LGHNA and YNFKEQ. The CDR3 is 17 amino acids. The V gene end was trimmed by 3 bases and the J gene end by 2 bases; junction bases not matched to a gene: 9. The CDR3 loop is CASSHLGQGSITDTQYF. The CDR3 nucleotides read TGTGCCAGCAGCCACCTCGGACAGGGGTCGATCACAGATACGCAGTATTTT.

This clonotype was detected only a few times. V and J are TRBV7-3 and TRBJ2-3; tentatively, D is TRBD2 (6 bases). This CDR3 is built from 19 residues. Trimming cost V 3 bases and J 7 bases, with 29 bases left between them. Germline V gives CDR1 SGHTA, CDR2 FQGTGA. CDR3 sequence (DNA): TGTGCCAGCAGCTTCAAAACGGGTGGGGCTAGCGACCGACCTAATACGCAGTATTTT. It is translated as CASSFKTGGASDRPNTQYF.

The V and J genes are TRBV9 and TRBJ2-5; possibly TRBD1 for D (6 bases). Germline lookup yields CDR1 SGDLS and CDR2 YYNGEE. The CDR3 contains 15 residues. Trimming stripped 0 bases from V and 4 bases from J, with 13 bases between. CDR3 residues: CASSVGAGAGETQYF. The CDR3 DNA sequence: TGTGCCAGCAGCGTAGGCGCAGGGGCGGGAGAGACCCAGTACTTC.

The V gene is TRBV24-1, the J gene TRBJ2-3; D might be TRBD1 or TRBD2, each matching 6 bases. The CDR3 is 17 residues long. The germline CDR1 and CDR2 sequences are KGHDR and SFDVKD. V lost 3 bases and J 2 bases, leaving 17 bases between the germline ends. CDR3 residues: CATSDQRGARLTDTQYF. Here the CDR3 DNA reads TGTGCCACCAGTGATCAGAGGGGGGCGAGGCTCACAGATACGCAGTATTTT.

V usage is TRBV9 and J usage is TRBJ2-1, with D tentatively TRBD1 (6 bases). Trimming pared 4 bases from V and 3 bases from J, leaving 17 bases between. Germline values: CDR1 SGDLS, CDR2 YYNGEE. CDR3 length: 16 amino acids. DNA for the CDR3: TGTGCCAGCAGCAAAATTACAGGGCTGGGCTACAATGAGCAGTTCTTC. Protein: CASSKITGLGYNEQFF.

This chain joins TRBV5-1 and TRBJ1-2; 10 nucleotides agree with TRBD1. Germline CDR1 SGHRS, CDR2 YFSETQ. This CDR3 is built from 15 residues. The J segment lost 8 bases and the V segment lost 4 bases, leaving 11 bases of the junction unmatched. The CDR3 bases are TGCGCCAGCAGCCGTGGGACAGGGGTTGGGTACGGCTACACCTTC. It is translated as CASSRGTGVGYGYTF.

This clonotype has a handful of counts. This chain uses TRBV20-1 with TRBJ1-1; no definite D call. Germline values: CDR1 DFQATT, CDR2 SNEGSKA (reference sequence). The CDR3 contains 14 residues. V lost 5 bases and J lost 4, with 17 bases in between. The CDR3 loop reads CSALPGGEGTEAFF. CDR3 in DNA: TGCAGTGCTCTACCGGGAGGCGAGGGCACTGAAGCTTTCTTT.

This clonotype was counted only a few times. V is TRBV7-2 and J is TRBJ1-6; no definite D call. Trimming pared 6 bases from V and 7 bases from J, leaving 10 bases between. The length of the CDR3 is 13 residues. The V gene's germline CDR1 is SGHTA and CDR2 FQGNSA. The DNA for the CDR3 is TGTGCCAGCAGATCAAACTGGAATTCACCCCTCCACTTT. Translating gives CASRSNWNSPLHF. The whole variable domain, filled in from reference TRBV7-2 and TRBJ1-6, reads GAGVSQSPSNKVTEKGKDVELRCDPISGHTALYWYRQSLGQGLEFLIYFQGNSAPDKSGLPSDRFSAERTGGSVSTLTIQRTQQEDSAVYLCASRSNWNSPLHFGNGTRLTVT.

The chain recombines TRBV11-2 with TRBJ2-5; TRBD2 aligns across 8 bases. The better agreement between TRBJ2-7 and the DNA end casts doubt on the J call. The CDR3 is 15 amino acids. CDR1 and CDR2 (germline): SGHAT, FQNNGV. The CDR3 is CASSLRAGVSYEQYF. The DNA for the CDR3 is TGTGCCAGCAGCTTACGAGCGGGGGTCTCCTACGAGCAGTACTTC.

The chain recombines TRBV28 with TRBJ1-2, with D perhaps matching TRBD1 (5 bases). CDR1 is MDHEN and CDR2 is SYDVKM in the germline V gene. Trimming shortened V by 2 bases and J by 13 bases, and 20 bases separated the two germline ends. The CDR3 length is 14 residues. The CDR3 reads CASSLIDSWRGCTF. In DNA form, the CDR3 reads TGTGCCAGCAGTTTAATTGACAGTTGGCGGGGTTGCACCTTC.